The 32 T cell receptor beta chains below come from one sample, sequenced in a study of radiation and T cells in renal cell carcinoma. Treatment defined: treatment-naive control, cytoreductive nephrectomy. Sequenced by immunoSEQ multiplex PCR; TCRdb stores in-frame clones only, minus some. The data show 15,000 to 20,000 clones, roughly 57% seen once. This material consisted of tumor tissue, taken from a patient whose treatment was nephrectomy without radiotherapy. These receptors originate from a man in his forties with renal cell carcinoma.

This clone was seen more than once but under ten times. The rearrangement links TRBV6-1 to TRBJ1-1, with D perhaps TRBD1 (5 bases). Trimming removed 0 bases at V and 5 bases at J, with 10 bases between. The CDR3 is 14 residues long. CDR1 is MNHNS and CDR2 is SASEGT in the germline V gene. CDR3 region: CASSEAPGRTEAFF. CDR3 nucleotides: TGTGCCAGCAGTGAAGCGCCAGGGAGGACTGAAGCTTTCTTT.

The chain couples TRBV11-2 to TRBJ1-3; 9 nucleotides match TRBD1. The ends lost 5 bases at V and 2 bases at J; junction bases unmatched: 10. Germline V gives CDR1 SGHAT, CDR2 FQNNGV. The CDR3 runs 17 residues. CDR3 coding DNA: TGTGCCAGCAGCCAAGACATCCGGACAGGGGCTGGAAACACCATATATTTT. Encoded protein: CASSQDIRTGAGNTIYF.

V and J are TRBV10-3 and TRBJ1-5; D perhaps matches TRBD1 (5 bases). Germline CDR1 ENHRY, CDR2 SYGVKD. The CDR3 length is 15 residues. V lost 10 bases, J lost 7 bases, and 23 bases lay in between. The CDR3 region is CASTDKGQGNQPQHF. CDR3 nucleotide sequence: TGTGCCAGCACCGACAAGGGGCAGGGTAACCAGCCCCAGCATTTT.

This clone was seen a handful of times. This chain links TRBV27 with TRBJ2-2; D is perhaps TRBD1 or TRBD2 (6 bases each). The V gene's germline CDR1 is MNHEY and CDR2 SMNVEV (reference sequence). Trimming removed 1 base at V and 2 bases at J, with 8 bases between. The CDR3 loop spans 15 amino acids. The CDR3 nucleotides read TGTGCCAGCAGTTTATGGGGGGCCAACACCGGGGAGCTGTTTTTT. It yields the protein CASSLWGANTGELFF.

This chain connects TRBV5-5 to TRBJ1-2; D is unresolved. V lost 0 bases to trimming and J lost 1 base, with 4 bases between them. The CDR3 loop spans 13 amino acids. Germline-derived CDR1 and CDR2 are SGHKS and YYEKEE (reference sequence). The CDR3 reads CASSLVDNYGYTF. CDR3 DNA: TGTGCCAGCAGCTTGGTGGATAACTATGGCTACACCTTC.

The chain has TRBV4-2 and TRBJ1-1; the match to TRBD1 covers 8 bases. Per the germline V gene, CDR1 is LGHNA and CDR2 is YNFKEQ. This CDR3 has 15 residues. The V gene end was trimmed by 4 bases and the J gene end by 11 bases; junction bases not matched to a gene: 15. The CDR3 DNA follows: TGTGCCAGCAGCCCCCGGGACAGGAAAGGGTTGAAGGCTTTCTTT. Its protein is CASSPRDRKGLKAFF.

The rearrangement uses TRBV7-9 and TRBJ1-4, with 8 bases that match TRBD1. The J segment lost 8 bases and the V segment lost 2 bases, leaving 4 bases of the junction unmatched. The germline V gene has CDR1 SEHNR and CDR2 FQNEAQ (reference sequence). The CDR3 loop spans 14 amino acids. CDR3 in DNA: TGTGCCAGCAGCTTAACCAGGGGGCAAGAAAAACTGTTTTTT. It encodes CASSLTRGQEKLFF.

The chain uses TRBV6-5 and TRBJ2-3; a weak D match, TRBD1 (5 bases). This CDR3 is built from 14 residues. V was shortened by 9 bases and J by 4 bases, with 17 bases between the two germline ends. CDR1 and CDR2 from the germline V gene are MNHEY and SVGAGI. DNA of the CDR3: TGTGCCAGTAAGCTGGGGCTCGAATCAGATACGCAGTATTTT. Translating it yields CASKLGLESDTQYF.

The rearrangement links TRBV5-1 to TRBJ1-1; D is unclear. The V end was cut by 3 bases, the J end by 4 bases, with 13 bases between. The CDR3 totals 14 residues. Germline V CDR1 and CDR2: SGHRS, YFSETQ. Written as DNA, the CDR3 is TGCGCCAGCAGCTCCTTGGGCAGCGGCACTGAAGCTTTCTTT. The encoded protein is CASSSLGSGTEAFF.

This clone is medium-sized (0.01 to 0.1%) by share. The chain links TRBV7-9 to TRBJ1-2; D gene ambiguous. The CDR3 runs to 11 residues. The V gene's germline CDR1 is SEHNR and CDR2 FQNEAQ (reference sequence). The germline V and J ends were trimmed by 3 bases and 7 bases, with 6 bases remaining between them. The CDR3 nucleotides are TGTGCCAGCAGCTTGGTAGGTGGCTACACCTTC. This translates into CASSLVGGYTF.

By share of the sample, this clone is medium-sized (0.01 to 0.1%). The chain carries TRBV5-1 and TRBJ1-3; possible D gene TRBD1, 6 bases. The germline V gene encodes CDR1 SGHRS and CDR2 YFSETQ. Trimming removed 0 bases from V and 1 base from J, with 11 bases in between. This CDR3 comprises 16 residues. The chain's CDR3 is CASSLGYRASGNTIYF. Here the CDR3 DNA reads TGCGCCAGCAGCTTGGGTTACAGGGCATCTGGAAACACCATATATTTT. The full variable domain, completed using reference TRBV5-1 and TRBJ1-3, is KAGVTQTPRYLIKTRGQQVTLSCSPISGHRSVSWYQQTPGQGLQFLFEYFSETQRNKGNFPGRFSGRQFSNSRSEMNVSTLELGDSALYLCASSLGYRASGNTIYFGEGSWLTVV.

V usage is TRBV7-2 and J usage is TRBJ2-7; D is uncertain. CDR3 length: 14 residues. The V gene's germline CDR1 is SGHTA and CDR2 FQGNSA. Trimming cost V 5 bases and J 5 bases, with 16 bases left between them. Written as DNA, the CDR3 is TGTGCCAGCAGCCCCCTAGAGGTTAGGGACGAGCAGTACTTC. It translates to CASSPLEVRDEQYF.

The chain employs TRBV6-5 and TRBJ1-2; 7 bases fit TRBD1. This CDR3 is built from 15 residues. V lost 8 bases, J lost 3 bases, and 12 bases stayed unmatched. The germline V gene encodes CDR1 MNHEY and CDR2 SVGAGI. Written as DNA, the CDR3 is TGTGCCAGCGGGACGGACAGGCTGGTTTACTATGGCTACACCTTC. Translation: CASGTDRLVYYGYTF.

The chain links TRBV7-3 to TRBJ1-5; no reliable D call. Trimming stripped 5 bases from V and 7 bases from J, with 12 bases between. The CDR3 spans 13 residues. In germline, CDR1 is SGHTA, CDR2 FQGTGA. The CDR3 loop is CASSPLAGQPQHF. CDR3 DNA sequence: TGTGCCAGCAGCCCTTTGGCCGGGCAGCCCCAGCATTTT.

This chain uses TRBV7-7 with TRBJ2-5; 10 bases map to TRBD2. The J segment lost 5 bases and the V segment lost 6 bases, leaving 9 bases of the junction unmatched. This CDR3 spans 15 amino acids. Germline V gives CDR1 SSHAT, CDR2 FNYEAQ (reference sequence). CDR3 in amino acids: CASSPQRGGRETQYF. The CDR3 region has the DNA TGTGCCAGCAGTCCACAGCGGGGGGGCCGGGAGACCCAGTACTTC.

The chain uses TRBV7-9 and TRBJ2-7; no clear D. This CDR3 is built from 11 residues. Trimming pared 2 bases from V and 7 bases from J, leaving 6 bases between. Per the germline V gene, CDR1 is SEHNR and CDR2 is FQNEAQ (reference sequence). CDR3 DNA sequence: TGTGCCAGCAGCTTATCCCGGGAGCAGTACTTC. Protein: CASSLSREQYF.

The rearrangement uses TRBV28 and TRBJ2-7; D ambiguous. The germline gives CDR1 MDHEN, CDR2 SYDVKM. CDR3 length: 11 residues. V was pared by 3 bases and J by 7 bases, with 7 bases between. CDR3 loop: CASSFEVEQYF. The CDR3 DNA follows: TGTGCCAGCAGTTTCGAGGTAGAGCAGTACTTC.

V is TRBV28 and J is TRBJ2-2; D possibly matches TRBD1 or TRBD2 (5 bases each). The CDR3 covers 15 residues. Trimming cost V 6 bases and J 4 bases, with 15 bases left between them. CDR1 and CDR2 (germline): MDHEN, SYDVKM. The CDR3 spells CASRAGTLRTGELFF. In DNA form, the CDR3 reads TGTGCCAGCAGGGCCGGGACCTTGCGCACCGGGGAGCTGTTTTTT.

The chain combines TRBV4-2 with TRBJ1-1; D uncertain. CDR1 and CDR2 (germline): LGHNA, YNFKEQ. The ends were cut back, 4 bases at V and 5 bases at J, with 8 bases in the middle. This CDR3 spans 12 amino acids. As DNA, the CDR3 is TGTGCCAGCAGCCGGAGTGGAACTGAAGCTTTCTTT. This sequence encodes CASSRSGTEAFF.

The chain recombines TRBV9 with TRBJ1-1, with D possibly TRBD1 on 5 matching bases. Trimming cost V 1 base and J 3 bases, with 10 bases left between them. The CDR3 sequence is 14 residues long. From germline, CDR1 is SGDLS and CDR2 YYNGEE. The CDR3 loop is CASSVNSGDTEAFF. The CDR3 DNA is TGTGCCAGCAGCGTAAACTCGGGGGACACTGAAGCTTTCTTT.

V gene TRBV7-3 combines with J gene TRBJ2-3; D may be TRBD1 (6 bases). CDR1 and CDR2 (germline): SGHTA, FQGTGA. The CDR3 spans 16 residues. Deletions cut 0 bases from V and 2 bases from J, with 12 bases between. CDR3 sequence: CASSLTLGGLTDTQYF. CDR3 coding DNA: TGTGCCAGCAGCTTAACGTTAGGGGGTCTCACAGATACGCAGTATTTT.

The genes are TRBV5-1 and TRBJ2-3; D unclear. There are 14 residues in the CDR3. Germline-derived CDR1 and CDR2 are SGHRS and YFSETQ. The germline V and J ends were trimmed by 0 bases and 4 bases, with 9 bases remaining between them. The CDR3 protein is CASSLEGFADTQYF. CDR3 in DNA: TGCGCCAGCAGCTTGGAAGGGTTTGCAGATACGCAGTATTTT.

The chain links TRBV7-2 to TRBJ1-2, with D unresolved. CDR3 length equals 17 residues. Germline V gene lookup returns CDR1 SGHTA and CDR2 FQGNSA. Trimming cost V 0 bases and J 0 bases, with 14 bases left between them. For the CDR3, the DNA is TGTGCCAGCAGCTTAGCCCACGGCACCGCCACTAACTATGGCTACACCTTC. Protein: CASSLAHGTATNYGYTF.

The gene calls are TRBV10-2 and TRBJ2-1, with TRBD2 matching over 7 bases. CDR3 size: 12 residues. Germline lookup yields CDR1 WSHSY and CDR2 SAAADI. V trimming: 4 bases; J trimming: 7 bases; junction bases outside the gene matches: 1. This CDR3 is CASSGGGNEQFF. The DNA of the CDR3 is TGCGCCAGCAGTGGGGGGGGAAATGAGCAGTTCTTC.

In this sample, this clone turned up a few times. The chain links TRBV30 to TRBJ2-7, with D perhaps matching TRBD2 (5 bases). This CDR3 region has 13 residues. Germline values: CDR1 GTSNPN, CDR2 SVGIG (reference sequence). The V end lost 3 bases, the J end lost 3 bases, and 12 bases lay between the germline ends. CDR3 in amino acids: CAWSRDSNYEQYF. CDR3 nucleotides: TGTGCCTGGAGCCGGGATTCAAACTACGAGCAGTACTTC.

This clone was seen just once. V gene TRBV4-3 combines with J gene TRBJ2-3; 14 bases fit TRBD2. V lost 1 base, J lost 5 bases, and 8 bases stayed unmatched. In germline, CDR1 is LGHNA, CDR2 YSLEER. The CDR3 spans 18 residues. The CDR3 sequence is CASSQGTSGGSPIDTQYF. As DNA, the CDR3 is TGCGCCAGCAGCCAAGGGACTAGCGGGGGGTCCCCAATAGATACGCAGTATTTT.

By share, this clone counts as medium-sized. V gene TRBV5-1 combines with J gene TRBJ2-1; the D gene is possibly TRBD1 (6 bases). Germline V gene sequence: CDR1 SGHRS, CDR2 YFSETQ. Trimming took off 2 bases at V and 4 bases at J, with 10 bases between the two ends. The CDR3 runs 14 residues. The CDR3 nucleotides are TGCGCCAGCAGCTTTTCAGGGGCTTACAATGAGCAGTTCTTC. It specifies CASSFSGAYNEQFF.

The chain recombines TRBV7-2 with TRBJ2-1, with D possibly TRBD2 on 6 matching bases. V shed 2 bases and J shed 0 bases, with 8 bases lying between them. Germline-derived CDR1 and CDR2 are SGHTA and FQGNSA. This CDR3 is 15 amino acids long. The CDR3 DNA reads TGTGCCAGCAGCTTACTAGCGTACTCCTACAATGAGCAGTTCTTC. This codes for CASSLLAYSYNEQFF.

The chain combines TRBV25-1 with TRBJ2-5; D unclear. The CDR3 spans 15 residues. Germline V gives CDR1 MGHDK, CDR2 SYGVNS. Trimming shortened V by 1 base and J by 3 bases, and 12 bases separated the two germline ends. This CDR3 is CASSESQATKETQYF. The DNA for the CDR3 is TGTGCCAGCAGTGAATCCCAGGCTACTAAAGAGACCCAGTACTTC.

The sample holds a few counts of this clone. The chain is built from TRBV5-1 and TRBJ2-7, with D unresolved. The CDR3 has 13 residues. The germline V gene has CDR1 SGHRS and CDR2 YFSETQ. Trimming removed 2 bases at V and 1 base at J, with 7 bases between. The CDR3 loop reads CASSFPQSYEQYF. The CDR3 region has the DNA TGCGCCAGCAGCTTCCCACAATCCTACGAGCAGTACTTC. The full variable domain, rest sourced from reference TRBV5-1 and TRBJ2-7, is KAGVTQTPRYLIKTRGQQVTLSCSPISGHRSVSWYQQTPGQGLQFLFEYFSETQRNKGNFPGRFSGRQFSNSRSEMNVSTLELGDSALYLCASSFPQSYEQYFGPGTRLTVT.

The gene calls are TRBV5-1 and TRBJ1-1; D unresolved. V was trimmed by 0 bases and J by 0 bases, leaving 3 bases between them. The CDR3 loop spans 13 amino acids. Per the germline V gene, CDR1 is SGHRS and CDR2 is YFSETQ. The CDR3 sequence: CASSLVVNTEAFF. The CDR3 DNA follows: TGCGCCAGCAGCTTGGTTGTGAACACTGAAGCTTTCTTT.

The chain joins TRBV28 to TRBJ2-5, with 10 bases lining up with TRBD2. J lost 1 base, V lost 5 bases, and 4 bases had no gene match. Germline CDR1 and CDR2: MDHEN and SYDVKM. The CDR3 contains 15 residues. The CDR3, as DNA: TGTGCCAGCAGTCTAGGACTAGCGGTCCAAGAGACCCAGTACTTC. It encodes CASSLGLAVQETQYF.